This T cell receptor beta chain is drawn from a study of shared clonotypes between healthy human individuals. Naive CD8 cells were CD45RO-negative, positively selected for CCR7, excluding terminally differentiated effector memory CD45RA+ cells. V was shortened by 2 bases and J by 6 bases, with 9 bases between the two germline ends. Per germline, CDR1 PRHDT and CDR2 FYEKMQ (reference sequence). The CDR3 is 13 residues long. Sequencing was performed with immunoSEQ multiplex PCR; in TCRdb, only in-frame clones are kept and a portion is missing. The table records under 600,000 clones, more than 95% of them present only once.

What was sequenced was naive CD8+ T cells sorted from blood. This sequence joins TRBV13 and TRBJ2-3; D tentatively reads TRBD1 or TRBD2 (6 bases each). This receptor was identified in a man younger than 45 in good health. As DNA, the CDR3 is TGTGCCAGCAGCTTACTCGGGGGCGATACGCAGTATTTT. It specifies CASSLLGGDTQYF.